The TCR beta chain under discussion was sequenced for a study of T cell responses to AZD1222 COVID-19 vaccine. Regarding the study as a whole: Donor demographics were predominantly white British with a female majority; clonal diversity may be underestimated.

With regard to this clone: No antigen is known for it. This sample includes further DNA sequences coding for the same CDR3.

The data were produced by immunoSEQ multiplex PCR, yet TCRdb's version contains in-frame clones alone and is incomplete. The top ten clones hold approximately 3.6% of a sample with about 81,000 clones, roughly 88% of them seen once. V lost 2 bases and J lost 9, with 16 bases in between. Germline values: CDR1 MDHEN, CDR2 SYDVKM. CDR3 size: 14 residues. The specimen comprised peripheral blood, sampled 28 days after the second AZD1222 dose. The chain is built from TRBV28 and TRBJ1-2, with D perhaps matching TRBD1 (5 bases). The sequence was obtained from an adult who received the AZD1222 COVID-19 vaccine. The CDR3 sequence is CASSLGTPKVSYTF. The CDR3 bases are TGTGCCAGCAGTTTAGGGACGCCGAAAGTGAGCTACACCTTC.